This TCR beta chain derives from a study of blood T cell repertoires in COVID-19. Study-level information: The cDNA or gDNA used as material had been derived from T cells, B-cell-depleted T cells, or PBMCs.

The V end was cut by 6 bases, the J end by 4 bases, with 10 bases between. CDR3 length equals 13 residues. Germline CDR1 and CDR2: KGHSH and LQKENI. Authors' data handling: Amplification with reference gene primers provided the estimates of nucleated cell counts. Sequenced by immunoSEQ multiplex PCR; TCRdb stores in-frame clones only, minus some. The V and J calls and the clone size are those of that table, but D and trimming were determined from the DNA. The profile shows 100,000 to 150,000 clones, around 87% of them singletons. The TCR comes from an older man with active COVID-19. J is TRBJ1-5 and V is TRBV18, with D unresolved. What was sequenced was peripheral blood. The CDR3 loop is CASSEQLNQPQHF. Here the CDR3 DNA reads TGTGCCAGCTCTGAACAGCTAAATCAGCCCCAGCATTTT.